What follows describes a single T cell receptor (beta chain). The source of the sample is a study of cytomegalovirus exposure and HLA in healthy donors. Here immunoSEQ multiplex PCR was the method, and the copy in TCRdb shows in-frame clones only, minus some. This table has 220,000 or so clones, roughly 87% appearing once. Trimming removed 1 base from V and 6 bases from J, with 12 bases in between. Per germline, CDR1 LNHDA and CDR2 SQIVND (reference sequence). This CDR3 is built from 14 residues. This chain uses TRBV19 with TRBJ1-1, with a tentative D call TRBD1 (6 bases). Sequenced sample: PBMCs. The sequence was collected from a woman younger than 35 in good health and CMV-seropositive. DNA of the CDR3: TGTGCCAGTAGTATAGGGCAGGGGTCCGCTGAAGCTTTCTTT. Translating gives CASSIGQGSAEAFF.